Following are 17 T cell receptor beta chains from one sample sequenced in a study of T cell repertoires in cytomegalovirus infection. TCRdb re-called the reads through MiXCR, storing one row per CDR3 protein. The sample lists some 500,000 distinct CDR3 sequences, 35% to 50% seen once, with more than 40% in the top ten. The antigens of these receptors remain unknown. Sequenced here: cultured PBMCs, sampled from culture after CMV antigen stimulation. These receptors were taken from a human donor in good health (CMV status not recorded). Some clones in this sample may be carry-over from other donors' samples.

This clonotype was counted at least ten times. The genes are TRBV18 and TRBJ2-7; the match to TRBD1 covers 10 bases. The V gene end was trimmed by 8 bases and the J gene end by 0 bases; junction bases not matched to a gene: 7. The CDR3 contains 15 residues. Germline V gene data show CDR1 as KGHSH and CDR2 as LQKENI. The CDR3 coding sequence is TGTGCCAGCAGCCCGGGACAGGGGAGCTCCTACGAGCAGTACTTC. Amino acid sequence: CASSPGQGSSYEQYF. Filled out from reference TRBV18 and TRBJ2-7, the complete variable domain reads NAGVMQNPRHLVRRRGQEARLRCSPMKGHSHVYWYRQLPEEGLKFMVYLQKENIIDESGMPKERFSAEFPKEGPSILRIQQVVRGDSAAYFCASSPGQGSSYEQYFGPGTRLTVT.

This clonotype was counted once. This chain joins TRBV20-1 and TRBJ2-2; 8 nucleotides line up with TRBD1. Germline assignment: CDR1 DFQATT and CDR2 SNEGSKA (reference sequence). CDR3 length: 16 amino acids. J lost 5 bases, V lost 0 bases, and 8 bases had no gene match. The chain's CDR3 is CSARDPGGAGTGELFF. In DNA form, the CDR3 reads TGCAGTGCTAGAGACCCAGGGGGCGCGGGAACCGGGGAGCTGTTTTTT.

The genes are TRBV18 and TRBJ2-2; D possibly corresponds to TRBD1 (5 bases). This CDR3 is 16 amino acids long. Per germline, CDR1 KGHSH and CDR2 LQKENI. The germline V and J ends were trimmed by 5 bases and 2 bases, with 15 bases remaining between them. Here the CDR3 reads CASSLFTTENTGELFF. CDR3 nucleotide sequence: TGTGCCAGCTCATTGTTCACGACAGAAAACACCGGGGAGCTGTTTTTT.

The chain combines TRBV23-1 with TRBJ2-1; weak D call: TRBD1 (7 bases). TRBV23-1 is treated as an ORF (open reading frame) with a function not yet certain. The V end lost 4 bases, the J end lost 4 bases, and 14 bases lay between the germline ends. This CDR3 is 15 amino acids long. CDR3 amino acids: CASSPRGTAYNEQFF. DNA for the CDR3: TGCGCCAGCAGTCCCAGGGGGACTGCATACAATGAGCAGTTCTTC.

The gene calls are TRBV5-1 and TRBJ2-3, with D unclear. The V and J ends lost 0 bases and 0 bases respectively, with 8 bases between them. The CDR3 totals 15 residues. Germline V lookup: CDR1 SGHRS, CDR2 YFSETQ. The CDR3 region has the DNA TGCGCCAGCAGCTTGGTGGCGGCTAGCACAGATACGCAGTATTTT. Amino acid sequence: CASSLVAASTDTQYF.

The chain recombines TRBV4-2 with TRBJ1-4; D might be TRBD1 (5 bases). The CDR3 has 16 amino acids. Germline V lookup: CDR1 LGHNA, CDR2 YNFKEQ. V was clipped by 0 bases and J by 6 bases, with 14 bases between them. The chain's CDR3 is CASSQDGGRPDEKLFF. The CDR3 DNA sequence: TGTGCCAGCAGCCAAGACGGGGGTCGTCCGGATGAAAAACTGTTTTTT.

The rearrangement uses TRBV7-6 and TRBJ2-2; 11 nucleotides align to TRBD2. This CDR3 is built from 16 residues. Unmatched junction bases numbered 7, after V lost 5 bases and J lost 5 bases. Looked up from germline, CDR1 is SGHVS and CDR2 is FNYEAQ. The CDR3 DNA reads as TGTGCCAGCAGCATCACTAGCGGGAGTGGGACCGGGGAGCTGTTTTTT. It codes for CASSITSGSGTGELFF.

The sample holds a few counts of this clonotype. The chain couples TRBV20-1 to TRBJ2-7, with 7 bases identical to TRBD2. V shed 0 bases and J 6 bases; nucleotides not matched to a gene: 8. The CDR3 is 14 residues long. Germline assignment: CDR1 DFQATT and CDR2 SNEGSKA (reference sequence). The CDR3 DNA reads TGCAGTGCTAGAGATCGGGCGGGAGTTTCCGAGCAGTACTTC. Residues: CSARDRAGVSEQYF.

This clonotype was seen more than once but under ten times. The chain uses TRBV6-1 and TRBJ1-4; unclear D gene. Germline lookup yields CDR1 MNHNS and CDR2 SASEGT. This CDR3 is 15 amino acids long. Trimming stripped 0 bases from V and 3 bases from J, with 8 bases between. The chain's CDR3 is CASSEAAGANEKLFF. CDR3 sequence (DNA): TGTGCCAGCAGTGAAGCGGCAGGAGCTAATGAAAAACTGTTTTTT.

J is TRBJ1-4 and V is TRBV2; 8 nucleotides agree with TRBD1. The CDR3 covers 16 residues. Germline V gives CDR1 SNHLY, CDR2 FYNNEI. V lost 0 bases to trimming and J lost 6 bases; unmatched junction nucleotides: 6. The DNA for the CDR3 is TGTGCCAGCAGTGAAGCCCTCGGACAGGGCTATGAAAAACTGTTTTTT. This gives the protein CASSEALGQGYEKLFF.

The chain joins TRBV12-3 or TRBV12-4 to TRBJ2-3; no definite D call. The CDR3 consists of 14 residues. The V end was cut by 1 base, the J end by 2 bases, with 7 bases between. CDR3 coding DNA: TGTGCCAGCAGTTTAGTCCCAGACACAGATACGCAGTATTTT. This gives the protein CASSLVPDTDTQYF.

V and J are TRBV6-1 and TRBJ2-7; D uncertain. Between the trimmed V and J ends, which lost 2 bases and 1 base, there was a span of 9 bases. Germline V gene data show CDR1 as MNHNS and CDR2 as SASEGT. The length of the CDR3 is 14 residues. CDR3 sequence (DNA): TGTGCCAGCAGTGAAATGTCCGGATCCTACGAGCAGTACTTC. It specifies CASSEMSGSYEQYF.

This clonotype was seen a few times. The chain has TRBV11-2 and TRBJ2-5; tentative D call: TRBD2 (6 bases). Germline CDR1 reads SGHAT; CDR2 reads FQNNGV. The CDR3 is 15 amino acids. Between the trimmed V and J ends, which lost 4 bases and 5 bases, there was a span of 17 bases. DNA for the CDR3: TGTGCCAGCAGCTCGTACAGACGCCGGGAGGAGACCCAGTACTTC. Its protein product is CASSSYRRREETQYF.

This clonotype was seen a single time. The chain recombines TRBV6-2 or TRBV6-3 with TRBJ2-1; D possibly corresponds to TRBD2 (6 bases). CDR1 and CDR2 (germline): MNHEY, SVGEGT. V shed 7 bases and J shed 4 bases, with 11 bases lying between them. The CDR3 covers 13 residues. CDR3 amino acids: CASMNSGYNEQFF. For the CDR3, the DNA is TGTGCCAGCATGAATAGCGGTTACAATGAGCAGTTCTTC.

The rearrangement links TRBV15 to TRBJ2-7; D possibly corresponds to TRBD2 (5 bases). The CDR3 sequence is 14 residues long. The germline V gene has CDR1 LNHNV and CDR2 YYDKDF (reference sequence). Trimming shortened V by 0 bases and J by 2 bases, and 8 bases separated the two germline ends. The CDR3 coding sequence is TGTGCCACCAGCAGAGAGGGAGTCCCCTACGAGCAGTACTTC. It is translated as CATSREGVPYEQYF.

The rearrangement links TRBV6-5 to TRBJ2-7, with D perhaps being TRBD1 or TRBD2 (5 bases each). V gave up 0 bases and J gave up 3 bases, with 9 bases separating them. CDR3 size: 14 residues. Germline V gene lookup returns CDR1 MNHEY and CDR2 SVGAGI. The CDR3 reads CASSYSGTGYEQYF. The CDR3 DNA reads TGTGCCAGCAGTTACTCAGGGACGGGCTACGAGCAGTACTTC.

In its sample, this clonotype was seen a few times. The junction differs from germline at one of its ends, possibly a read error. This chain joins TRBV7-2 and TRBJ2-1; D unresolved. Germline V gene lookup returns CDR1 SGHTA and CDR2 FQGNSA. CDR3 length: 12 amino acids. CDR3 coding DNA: TGTGCCAGCAGCTTAGCGGTCGGGCGTATGCTCTTC. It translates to CASSLAVGRMLF. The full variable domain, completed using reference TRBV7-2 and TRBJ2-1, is GAGVSQSPSNKVTEKGKDVELRCDPISGHTALYWYRQSLGQGLEFLIYFQGNSAPDKSGLPSDRFSAERTGGSVSTLTIQRTQQEDSAVYLCASSLAVGRMLFGPGTRLTVL.